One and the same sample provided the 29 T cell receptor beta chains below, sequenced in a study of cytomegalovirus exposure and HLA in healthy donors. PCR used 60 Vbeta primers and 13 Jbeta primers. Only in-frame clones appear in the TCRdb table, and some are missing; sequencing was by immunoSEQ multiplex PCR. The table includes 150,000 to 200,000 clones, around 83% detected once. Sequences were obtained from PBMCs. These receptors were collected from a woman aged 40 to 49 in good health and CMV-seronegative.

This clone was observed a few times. The CDR3 sequence: CASSQDIGPRPEQYF. The CDR3, as DNA: TGCGCCAGCAGCCAAGATATTGGGCCCCGGCCCGAGCAGTACTTC. V usage is TRBV4-3 and J usage is TRBJ2-7; D is unresolved. Germline CDR1 LGHNA, CDR2 YSLEER. This CDR3 has 15 residues. Between the trimmed V and J ends, which lost 0 bases and 6 bases, there was a span of 15 bases.

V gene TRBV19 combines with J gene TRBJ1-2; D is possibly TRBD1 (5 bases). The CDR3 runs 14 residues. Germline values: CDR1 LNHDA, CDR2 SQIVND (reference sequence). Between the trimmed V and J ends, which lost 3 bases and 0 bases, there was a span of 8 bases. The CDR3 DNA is TGTGCCAGTAGTATGGCAGGGTCTAACTATGGCTACACCTTC. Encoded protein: CASSMAGSNYGYTF.

CDR3 in amino acids: CAINGDNYGYTF. In nucleotides, the CDR3 is TGTGCCATCAACGGAGATAACTATGGCTACACCTTC. The V gene is TRBV10-3, the J gene TRBJ1-2; D ambiguous. Trimming took off 7 bases at V and 1 base at J, with 7 bases between the two ends. The CDR3 loop spans 12 amino acids. The germline V gene has CDR1 ENHRY and CDR2 SYGVKD.

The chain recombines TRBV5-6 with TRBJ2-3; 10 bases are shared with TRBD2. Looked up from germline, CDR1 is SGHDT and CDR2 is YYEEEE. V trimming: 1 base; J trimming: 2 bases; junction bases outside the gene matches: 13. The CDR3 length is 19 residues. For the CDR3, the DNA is TGTGCCAGCAGCTTGAGAGGACTAGCGGCATTAGGGGACACAGATACGCAGTATTTT. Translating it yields CASSLRGLAALGDTDTQYF.

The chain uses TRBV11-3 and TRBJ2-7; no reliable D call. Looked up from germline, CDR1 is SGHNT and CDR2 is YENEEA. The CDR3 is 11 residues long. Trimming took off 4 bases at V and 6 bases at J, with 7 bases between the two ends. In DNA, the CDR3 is TGTGCCAGCAGCTCCGGGTTCGAGCAGTACGTC. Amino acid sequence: CASSSGFEQYV.

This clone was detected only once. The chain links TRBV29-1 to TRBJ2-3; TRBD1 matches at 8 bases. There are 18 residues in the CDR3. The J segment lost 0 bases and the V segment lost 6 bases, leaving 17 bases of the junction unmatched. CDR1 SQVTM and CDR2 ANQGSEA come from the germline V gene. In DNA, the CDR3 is TGCAGCGTGGGTCCCCCCAGGGGGCTGGGTCGTAGCACAGATACGCAGTATTTT. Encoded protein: CSVGPPRGLGRSTDTQYF.

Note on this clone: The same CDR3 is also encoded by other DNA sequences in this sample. The CDR3 region is CASSPGLGSTDTQYF. CDR3 DNA sequence: TGTGCCAGCAGCCCGGGACTAGGCAGCACAGATACGCAGTATTTT. This chain uses TRBV5-4 with TRBJ2-3; 8 bases are shared with TRBD2. V gave up 4 bases and J gave up 0 bases; unmatched junction bases: 4. The V gene's germline CDR1 is SGHNT and CDR2 YYREEE (reference sequence). The CDR3 contains 15 residues.

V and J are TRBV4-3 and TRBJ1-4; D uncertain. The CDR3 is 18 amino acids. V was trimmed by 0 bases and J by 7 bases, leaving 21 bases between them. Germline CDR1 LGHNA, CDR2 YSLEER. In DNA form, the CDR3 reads TGCGCCAGCAGCCAAGATCGGGCCGCGGGGAGTATAGGTGAAAAACTGTTTTTT. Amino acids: CASSQDRAAGSIGEKLFF.

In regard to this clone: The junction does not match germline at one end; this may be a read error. CDR3 protein: CSSSPVQLANEKLFF. The CDR3 DNA follows: TGTTCCAGCAGCCCCGTACAGTTGGCTAATGAAAAACTGTTTTTT. This chain connects TRBV7-9 to TRBJ1-4, with D hard to call. The CDR3 runs 15 residues. From germline, CDR1 is SEHNR and CDR2 FQNEAQ (reference sequence).

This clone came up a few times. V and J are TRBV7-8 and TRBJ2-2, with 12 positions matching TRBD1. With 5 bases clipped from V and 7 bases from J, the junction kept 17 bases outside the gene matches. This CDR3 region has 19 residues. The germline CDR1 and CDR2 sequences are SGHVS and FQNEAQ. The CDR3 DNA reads TGTGCCAGCAGCCTCCGGCCTACGGGACAGGGGGCAGGGAGCGGGGAGCTGTTTTTT. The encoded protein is CASSLRPTGQGAGSGELFF.

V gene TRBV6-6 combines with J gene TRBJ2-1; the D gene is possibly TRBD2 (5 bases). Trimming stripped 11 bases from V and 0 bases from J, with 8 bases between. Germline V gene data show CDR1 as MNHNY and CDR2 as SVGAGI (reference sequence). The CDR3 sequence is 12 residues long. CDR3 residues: CAAAASYNEQFF. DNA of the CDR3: TGTGCCGCAGCGGCCTCCTACAATGAGCAGTTCTTC.

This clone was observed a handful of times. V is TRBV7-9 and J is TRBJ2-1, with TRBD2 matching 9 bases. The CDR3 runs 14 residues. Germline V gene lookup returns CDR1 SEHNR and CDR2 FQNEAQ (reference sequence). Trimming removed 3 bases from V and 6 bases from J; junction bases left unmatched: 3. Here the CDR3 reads CASSFGTSINEQFF. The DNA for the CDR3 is TGTGCCAGCAGCTTCGGGACTAGCATCAATGAGCAGTTCTTC.

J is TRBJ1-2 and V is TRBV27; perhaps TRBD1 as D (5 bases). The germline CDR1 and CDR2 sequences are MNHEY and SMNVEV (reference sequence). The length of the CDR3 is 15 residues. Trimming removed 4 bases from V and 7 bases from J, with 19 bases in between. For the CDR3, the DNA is TGTGCCAGCAGTTCCAGTCTGACAGTTGGCAGTGGCTACACCTTC. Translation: CASSSSLTVGSGYTF.

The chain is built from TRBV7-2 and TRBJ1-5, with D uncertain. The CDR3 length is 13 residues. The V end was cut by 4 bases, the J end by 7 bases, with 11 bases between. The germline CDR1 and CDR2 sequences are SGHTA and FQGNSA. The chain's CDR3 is CASSSLTRQPQHF. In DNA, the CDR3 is TGTGCCAGCAGCTCGCTAACGAGGCAGCCCCAGCATTTT.

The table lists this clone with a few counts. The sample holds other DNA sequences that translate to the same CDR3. The CDR3 is CASSRTGINEKLFF. The CDR3 bases are TGTGCCAGCAGCAGGACAGGAATTAATGAAAAACTGTTTTTT. This chain joins TRBV7-2 and TRBJ1-4; the match to TRBD1 covers 7 bases. The CDR3 is 14 amino acids. Trimming at V came to 5 bases and at J to 4 bases, leaving 4 bases not matched to a gene. Germline CDR1 reads SGHTA; CDR2 reads FQGNSA.

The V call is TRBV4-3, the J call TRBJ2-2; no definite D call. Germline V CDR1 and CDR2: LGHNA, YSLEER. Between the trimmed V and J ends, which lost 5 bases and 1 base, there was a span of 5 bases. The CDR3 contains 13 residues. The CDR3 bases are TGCGCCAGCAGCTGGCTGAACACCGGGGAGCTGTTTTTT. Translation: CASSWLNTGELFF.

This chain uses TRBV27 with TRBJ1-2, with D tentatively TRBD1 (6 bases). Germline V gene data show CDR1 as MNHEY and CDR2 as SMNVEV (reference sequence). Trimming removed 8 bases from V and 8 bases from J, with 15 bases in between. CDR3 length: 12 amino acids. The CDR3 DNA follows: TGTGCCAGCTACAGGGCGGCGGTAGGCTACACCTTC. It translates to CASYRAAVGYTF.

The CDR3, as DNA: TGTGCCAGCAGCTTAACTAGCGGCTACAATGAGCAGTTCTTC. It encodes CASSLTSGYNEQFF. The rearrangement links TRBV7-3 to TRBJ2-1, with TRBD2 as a possible D gene (6 bases). CDR3 length equals 14 residues. Trimming cost V 0 bases and J 3 bases, with 6 bases left between them. CDR1 and CDR2 from the germline V gene are SGHTA and FQGTGA.

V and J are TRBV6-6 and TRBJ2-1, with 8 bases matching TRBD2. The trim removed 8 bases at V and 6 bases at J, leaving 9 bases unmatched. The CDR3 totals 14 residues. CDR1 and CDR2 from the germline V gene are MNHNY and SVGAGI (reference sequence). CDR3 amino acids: CASGLSGGRNEQFF. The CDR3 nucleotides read TGTGCCAGCGGACTCTCGGGAGGGCGCAATGAGCAGTTCTTC.

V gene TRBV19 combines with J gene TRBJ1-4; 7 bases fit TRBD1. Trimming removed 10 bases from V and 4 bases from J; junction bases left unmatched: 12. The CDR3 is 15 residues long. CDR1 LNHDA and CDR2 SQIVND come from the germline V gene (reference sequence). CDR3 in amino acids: CAISPGGGFNEKLFF. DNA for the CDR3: TGTGCCATCTCCCCAGGGGGTGGATTTAATGAAAAACTGTTTTTT.

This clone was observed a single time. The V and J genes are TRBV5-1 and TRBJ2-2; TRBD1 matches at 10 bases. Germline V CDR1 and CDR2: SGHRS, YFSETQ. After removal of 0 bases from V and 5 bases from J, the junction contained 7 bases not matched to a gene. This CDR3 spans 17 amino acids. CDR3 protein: CASSLAPGQGKTGELFF. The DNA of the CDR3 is TGCGCCAGCAGCTTGGCCCCGGGACAGGGGAAGACCGGGGAGCTGTTTTTT.

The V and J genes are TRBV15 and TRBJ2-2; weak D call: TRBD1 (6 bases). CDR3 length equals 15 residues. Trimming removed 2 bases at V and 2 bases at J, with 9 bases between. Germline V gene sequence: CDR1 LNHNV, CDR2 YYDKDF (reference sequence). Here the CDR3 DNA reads TGTGCCACCAGCAGACGCAGGGGAAACACCGGGGAGCTGTTTTTT. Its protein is CATSRRRGNTGELFF.

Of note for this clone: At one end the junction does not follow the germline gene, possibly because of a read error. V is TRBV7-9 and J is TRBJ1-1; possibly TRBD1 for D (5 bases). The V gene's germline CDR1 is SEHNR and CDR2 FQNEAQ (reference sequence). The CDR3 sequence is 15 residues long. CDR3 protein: CSSSLFTGAMTEAFF. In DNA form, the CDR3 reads TGTTCCAGCAGCTTATTCACAGGCGCCATGACTGAAGCTTTCTTT.

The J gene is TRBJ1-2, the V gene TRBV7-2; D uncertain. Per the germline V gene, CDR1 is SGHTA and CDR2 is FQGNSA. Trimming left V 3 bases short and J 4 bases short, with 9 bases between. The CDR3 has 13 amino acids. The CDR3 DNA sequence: TGTGCCAGCAGCTTGGGCAAAGGCTATGGCTACACCTTC. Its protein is CASSLGKGYGYTF.

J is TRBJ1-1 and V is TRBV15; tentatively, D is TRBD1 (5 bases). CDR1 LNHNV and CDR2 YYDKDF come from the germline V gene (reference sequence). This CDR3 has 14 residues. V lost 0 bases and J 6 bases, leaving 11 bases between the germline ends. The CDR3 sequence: CATSRERRGAEAFF. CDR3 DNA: TGTGCCACCAGCAGAGAAAGGAGGGGCGCTGAAGCTTTCTTT.

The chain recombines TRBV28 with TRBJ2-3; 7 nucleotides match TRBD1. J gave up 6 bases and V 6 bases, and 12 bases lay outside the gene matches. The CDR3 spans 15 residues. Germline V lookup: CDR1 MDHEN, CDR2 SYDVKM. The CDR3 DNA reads TGTGCCAGCAGCCAGAGAGGGGGCGTTAAGGATACGCAGTATTTT. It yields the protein CASSQRGGVKDTQYF. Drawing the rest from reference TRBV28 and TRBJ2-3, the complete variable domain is DVKVTQSSRYLVKRTGEKVFLECVQDMDHENMFWYRQDPGLGLRLIYFSYDVKMKEKGDIPEGYSVSREKKERFSLILESASTNQTSMYLCASSQRGGVKDTQYFGPGTRLTVL.

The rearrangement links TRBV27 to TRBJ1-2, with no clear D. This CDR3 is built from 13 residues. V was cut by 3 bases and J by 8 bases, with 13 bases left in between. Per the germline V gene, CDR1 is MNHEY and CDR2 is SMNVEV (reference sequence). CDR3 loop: CASSFTQTRGYTF. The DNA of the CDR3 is TGTGCCAGCAGTTTCACCCAAACCAGGGGCTACACCTTC.

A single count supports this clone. The CDR3 protein is CATRRADEQFF. The DNA for the CDR3 is TGTGCCACCAGGCGGGCCGATGAGCAGTTCTTC. This chain links TRBV19 with TRBJ2-1; weak D call: TRBD2 (5 bases). V lost 10 bases, J lost 8 bases, and 12 bases lay in between. Germline CDR1 reads LNHDA; CDR2 reads SQIVND (reference sequence). This CDR3 contains 11 residues.

DNA for the CDR3: TGCAGCGTAGTGAGGGGGTTAGGGACTGAAGCTTTCTTT. Protein: CSVVRGLGTEAFF. J is TRBJ1-1 and V is TRBV29-1; a weak D match, TRBD1 (6 bases). CDR1 and CDR2 (germline): SQVTM, ANQGSEA. The V end lost 6 bases, the J end lost 5 bases, and 16 bases lay between the germline ends. The CDR3 is 13 residues long.